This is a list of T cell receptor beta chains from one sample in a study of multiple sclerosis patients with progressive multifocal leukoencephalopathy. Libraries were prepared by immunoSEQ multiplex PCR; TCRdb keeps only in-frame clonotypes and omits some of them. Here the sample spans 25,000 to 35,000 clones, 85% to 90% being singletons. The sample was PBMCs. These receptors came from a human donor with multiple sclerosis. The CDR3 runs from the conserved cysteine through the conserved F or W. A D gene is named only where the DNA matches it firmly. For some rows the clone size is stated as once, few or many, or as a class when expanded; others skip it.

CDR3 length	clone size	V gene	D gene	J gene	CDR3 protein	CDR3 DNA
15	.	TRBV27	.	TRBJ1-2	CATLPVGRDNYGYTF	TGTGCCACCCTACCCGTTGGCAGGGACAACTATGGCTACACCTTC
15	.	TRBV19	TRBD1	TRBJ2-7	CASSISGQGAYEQYF	TGTGCCAGTAGTATATCTGGACAGGGGGCCTACGAGCAGTACTTC
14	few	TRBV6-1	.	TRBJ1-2	CASSGGQLHYGYTF	TGTGCCAGCAGTGGCGGGCAGCTTCACTATGGCTACACCTTC
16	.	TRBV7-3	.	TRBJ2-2	CASGQERLENTGELFF	TGTGCCAGCGGGCAGGAAAGGCTAGAGAACACCGGGGAGCTGTTTTTT
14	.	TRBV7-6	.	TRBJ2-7	CASSPYQGLAEQYF	TGTGCCAGCAGCCCCTACCAAGGCCTGGCCGAGCAGTACTTC
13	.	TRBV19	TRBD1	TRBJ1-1	CASSPSGGTEAFF	TGTGCCAGTAGTCCCTCAGGGGGCACTGAAGCTTTCTTT
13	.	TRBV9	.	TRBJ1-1	CASSVGTNTEAFF	TGTGCCAGCAGCGTAGGCACGAACACTGAAGCTTTCTTT
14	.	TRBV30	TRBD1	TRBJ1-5	CAWSLDRGNQPQHF	TGTGCCTGGAGTTTGGACAGGGGCAATCAGCCCCAGCATTTT
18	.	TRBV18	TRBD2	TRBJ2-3	CASSPQLAGGSSTDTQYF	TGTGCCAGCTCACCTCAACTAGCGGGGGGTTCAAGCACAGATACGCAGTATTTT
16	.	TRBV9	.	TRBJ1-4	CASSVRPGLRNEKLFF	TGTGCCAGCAGCGTTCGACCGGGACTGCGTAATGAAAAACTGTTTTTT
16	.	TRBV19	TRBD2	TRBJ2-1	CASSRLAGVLYNEQFF	TGTGCCAGTAGTAGGCTAGCGGGGGTACTCTACAATGAGCAGTTCTTC
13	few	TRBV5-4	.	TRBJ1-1	CASSPGTPSKAFF	TGTGCCAGCAGCCCCGGGACCCCAAGTAAAGCTTTCTTT
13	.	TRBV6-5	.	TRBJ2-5	CASSYGSKGAQYF	TGTGCCAGCAGTTACGGCTCCAAGGGGGCCCAGTACTTC
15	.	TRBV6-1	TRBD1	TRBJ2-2	CASSWPGQGTGELFF	TGTGCCAGCAGTTGGCCGGGACAGGGAACCGGGGAGCTGTTTTTT
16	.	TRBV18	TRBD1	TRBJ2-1	CASSSATGIPYNEQFF	TGTGCCAGCTCATCAGCGACAGGGATACCCTACAATGAGCAGTTCTTC
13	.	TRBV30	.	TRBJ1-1	CAWRSILNTEAFF	TGTGCCTGGAGGAGTATATTGAACACTGAAGCTTTCTTT
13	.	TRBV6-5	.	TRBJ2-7	CASSLTPTGEQYF	TGTGCCAGCAGTTTGACACCTACGGGCGAGCAGTACTTC
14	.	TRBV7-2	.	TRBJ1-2	CASSLVEGAYGYTF	TGTGCCAGCAGCTTAGTAGAGGGTGCCTATGGCTACACCTTC
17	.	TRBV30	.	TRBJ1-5	CAWSVGGLPWVNQPQHF	TGTGCCTGGAGTGTTGGGGGCCTCCCGTGGGTCAATCAGCCCCAGCATTTT
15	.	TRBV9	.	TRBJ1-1	CASSAPGTLNTEAFF	TGTGCCAGCAGCGCCCCCGGGACACTGAACACTGAAGCTTTCTTT
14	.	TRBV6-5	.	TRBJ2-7	CASTLREGSWEQYF	TGTGCCAGCACCCTTCGAGAGGGATCGTGGGAGCAGTACTTC
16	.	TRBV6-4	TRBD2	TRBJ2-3	CASSALRTSGTDTQYF	TGTGCCAGCAGTGCACTTCGGACTAGCGGCACAGATACGCAGTATTTT
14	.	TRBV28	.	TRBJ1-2	CASSLAGTPYGYTF	TGTGCCAGCAGTTTGGCCGGGACGCCCTATGGCTACACCTTC
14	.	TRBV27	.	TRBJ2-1	CASKSQRFYNEQFF	TGTGCCAGCAAATCCCAGCGGTTCTACAATGAGCAGTTCTTC
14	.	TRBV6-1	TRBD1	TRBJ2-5	CASIDRGLQETQYF	TGTGCCAGCATCGACAGGGGGCTGCAAGAGACCCAGTACTTC
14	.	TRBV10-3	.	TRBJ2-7	CATLGWEASYEQYF	TGTGCCACCCTGGGGTGGGAAGCCTCCTACGAGCAGTACTTC
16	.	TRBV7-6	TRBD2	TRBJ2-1	CASSTPGASGYNEQFF	TGTGCCAGCAGCACCCCCGGGGCTAGCGGATACAATGAGCAGTTCTTC
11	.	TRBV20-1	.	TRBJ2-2	CSARGETQLFF	TGCAGTGCTAGAGGAGAGACACAGCTGTTTTTT
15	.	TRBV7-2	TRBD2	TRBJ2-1	CASSLSGGAENEQFF	TGTGCCAGCAGTTTAAGCGGGGGGGCCGAAAATGAGCAGTTCTTC
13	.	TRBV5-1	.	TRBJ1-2	CASSFGGMDGYTF	TGCGCCAGCAGCTTCGGGGGGATGGATGGCTACACCTTC
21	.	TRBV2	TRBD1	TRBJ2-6	CASKKRRDRGRRDSGANVLTF	TGTGCCAGCAAAAAACGTCGGGACAGGGGGCGGAGGGACTCTGGGGCCAACGTCCTGACTTTC
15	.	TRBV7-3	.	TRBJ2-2	CASSWGTRNTGELFF	TGTGCCAGCAGCTGGGGTACTAGGAACACCGGGGAGCTGTTTTTT
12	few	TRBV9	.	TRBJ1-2	CASSVGGSGYTF	TGTGCCAGCAGCGTAGGGGGGAGTGGCTACACCTTC
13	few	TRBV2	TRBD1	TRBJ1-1	CASRGTGPTEAFF	TGTGCCAGCAGGGGGACAGGGCCCACTGAAGCTTTCTTT
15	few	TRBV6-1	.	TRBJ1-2	CASGRRAVTNYGYTF	TGTGCCAGCGGAAGACGGGCCGTAACTAACTATGGCTACACCTTC
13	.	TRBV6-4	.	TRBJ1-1	CASSTDRNTEAFF	TGTGCCAGCAGTACTGACAGGAACACTGAAGCTTTCTTT
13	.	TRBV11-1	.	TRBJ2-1	CASSLGGTQEQFF	TGTGCCAGCAGCTTAGGGGGGACCCAAGAGCAGTTCTTC
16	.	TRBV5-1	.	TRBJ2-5	CASSNATGALRAAQHF	TGCGCCAGCAGCAACGCGACTGGGGCTTTGCGGGCGGCCCAGCACTTC
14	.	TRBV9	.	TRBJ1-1	CASGGRNLNTEAFF	TGTGCCAGTGGGGGGAGGAATTTGAACACTGAAGCTTTCTTT